The next 32 T cell receptor beta chains were all read from a single sample in a study of blood T cell repertoires in COVID-19. Assay used: immunoSEQ multiplex PCR; TCRdb lists only in-frame clones, some missing. The sample lists about 150,000 clones; 84% were seen once. The sequenced material came from PBMCs or T cells enriched from blood (not recorded which). These receptors all stem from a woman aged 50 to 60 with acute COVID-19.

Here the CDR3 reads CASSVPRTQHF. The CDR3 DNA sequence: TGTGCCAGCAGTGTGCCCAGGACCCAGCATTTT. V is TRBV28 and J is TRBJ1-5, with unresolved D. The CDR3 consists of 11 residues. Germline values: CDR1 MDHEN, CDR2 SYDVKM. Trimming removed 5 bases at V and 11 bases at J, with 10 bases between.

This sequence joins TRBV29-1 and TRBJ1-2, with 10 bases lining up with TRBD1. The germline CDR1 and CDR2 sequences are SQVTM and ANQGSEA. V was pared by 0 bases and J by 5 bases, with 6 bases of the junction left unmatched. This CDR3 contains 15 residues. The CDR3 sequence: CSVEDNGQGVYGYTF. The CDR3 DNA reads as TGCAGCGTTGAAGATAACGGACAGGGGGTGTATGGCTACACCTTC.

The V gene is TRBV13, the J gene TRBJ2-1; 9 positions agree with TRBD1. Germline lookup yields CDR1 PRHDT and CDR2 FYEKMQ (reference sequence). The V segment lost 8 bases and the J segment 6 bases; nucleotides outside the gene matches: 8. The CDR3 has 14 residues. CDR3 sequence: CASSGDRVSNEQFF. CDR3 nucleotide sequence: TGTGCCAGCTCCGGGGACAGGGTAAGCAATGAGCAGTTCTTC. The full variable domain, its missing parts supplied by reference TRBV13 and TRBJ2-1, is AAGVIQSPRHLIKEKRETATLKCYPIPRHDTVYWYQQGPGQDPQFLISFYEKMQSDKGSIPDRFSAQQFSDYHSELNMSSLELGDSALYFCASSGDRVSNEQFFGPGTRLTVL.

The chain combines TRBV9 with TRBJ2-1, with TRBD2 as a possible D gene (5 bases). The CDR3 has 15 residues. Deletions cut 4 bases from V and 4 bases from J, with 15 bases between. The germline V gene has CDR1 SGDLS and CDR2 YYNGEE. In nucleotides, the CDR3 is TGTGCCAGCAGCCTAAAGAGGGCCACGTACAATGAGCAGTTCTTC. Its translation: CASSLKRATYNEQFF.

The J gene is TRBJ1-1, the V gene TRBV5-4, with TRBD1 matching 9 bases. The CDR3 extends over 15 amino acids. V shed 2 bases, J shed 6 bases, and the junction held 8 bases outside the gene matches. Germline lookup yields CDR1 SGHNT and CDR2 YYREEE (reference sequence). CDR3 protein: CASSLQGASSAEAFF. CDR3 bases: TGTGCCAGCAGCTTACAGGGGGCCAGTTCGGCTGAAGCTTTCTTT.

The chain couples TRBV5-6 to TRBJ2-7; D not certain. Trimming left V 3 bases short and J 8 bases short, with 9 bases between. CDR3 length equals 11 residues. The germline gives CDR1 SGHDT, CDR2 YYEEEE. CDR3 loop: CASSSTGQQYF. The DNA of the CDR3 is TGTGCCAGCAGCTCCACCGGTCAGCAGTACTTC.

The rearrangement uses TRBV7-9 and TRBJ1-4; 8 positions match TRBD1. CDR3 length: 16 amino acids. Germline V gene sequence: CDR1 SEHNR, CDR2 FQNEAQ (reference sequence). V dropped 1 base and J dropped 8; count of bases not matched to a gene: 9. The chain's CDR3 is CASSLGQGALNEKLFF. The CDR3 nucleotides are TGTGCCAGCAGCTTAGGGCAGGGGGCGCTTAACGAAAAACTGTTTTTT.

The V and J genes are TRBV2 and TRBJ2-7; 9 bases map to TRBD1. J lost 0 bases, V lost 7 bases, and 4 bases had no gene match. The CDR3 is 14 amino acids. CDR1 is SNHLY, CDR2 FYNNEI, per germline. CDR3 amino acids: CASTGTGLSYEQYF. The CDR3, as DNA: TGTGCCAGCACCGGGACAGGGCTCTCCTACGAGCAGTACTTC.

The chain links TRBV19 to TRBJ1-3; perhaps TRBD1 as D (5 bases). The CDR3 spans 15 residues. The V end lost 5 bases, the J end lost 5 bases, and 16 bases lay between the germline ends. Per the germline V gene, CDR1 is LNHDA and CDR2 is SQIVND (reference sequence). As DNA, the CDR3 is TGTGCCAGTAGTCCCGGCGGGACGACGCGAAACACCATATATTTT. It codes for CASSPGGTTRNTIYF.

This clone has just one count. The chain employs TRBV28 and TRBJ2-5, with 12 bases that match TRBD2. The V gene end was trimmed by 5 bases and the J gene end by 2 bases; junction bases not matched to a gene: 6. This CDR3 is built from 16 residues. Germline-derived CDR1 and CDR2 are MDHEN and SYDVKM. The CDR3 here is CASSARTSGKQETQYF. CDR3 DNA: TGTGCCAGCAGTGCCAGGACTAGCGGGAAACAAGAGACCCAGTACTTC. Combining the CDR3 with reference TRBV28 and TRBJ2-5 gives the whole variable domain DVKVTQSSRYLVKRTGEKVFLECVQDMDHENMFWYRQDPGLGLRLIYFSYDVKMKEKGDIPEGYSVSREKKERFSLILESASTNQTSMYLCASSARTSGKQETQYFGPGTRLLVL.

The V and J genes are TRBV2 and TRBJ1-1; a possible D gene is TRBD1 (6 bases). The germline gives CDR1 SNHLY, CDR2 FYNNEI. The CDR3 spans 12 residues. V shed 6 bases and J shed 7 bases, with 12 bases lying between them. The chain's CDR3 is CASRKGQIEAFF. CDR3 nucleotide sequence: TGTGCCAGCAGAAAAGGACAGATTGAAGCTTTCTTT.

The chain carries TRBV7-3 and TRBJ2-7; TRBD1 matches at 7 bases. CDR1 is SGHTA and CDR2 is FQGTGA in the germline V gene. The CDR3 totals 15 residues. V trimming: 1 base; J trimming: 3 bases; junction bases outside the gene matches: 6. The CDR3: CASSLKTGQVYEQYF. CDR3 bases: TGTGCCAGCAGCTTAAAAACCGGACAGGTCTACGAGCAGTACTTC.

The rearrangement links TRBV30 to TRBJ2-7, with TRBD1 as a possible D gene (6 bases). In germline, CDR1 is GTSNPN, CDR2 SVGIG (reference sequence). The CDR3 runs to 15 residues. Trimming pared 3 bases from V and 2 bases from J, leaving 17 bases between. The CDR3: CAWSSPQGVAYEQYF. The DNA of the CDR3 is TGTGCCTGGAGCAGCCCACAGGGCGTAGCCTACGAGCAGTACTTC.

J is TRBJ2-3 and V is TRBV5-4; 8 nucleotides line up with TRBD2. V dropped 4 bases and J dropped 10; count of bases not matched to a gene: 11. This CDR3 is 14 amino acids long. Germline assignment: CDR1 SGHNT and CDR2 YYREEE (reference sequence). In DNA form, the CDR3 reads TGTGCCAGCAGCCGCGGAACCGGGGGGGGGTCGCAGTATTTT. Translated, it gives CASSRGTGGGSQYF.

The chain couples TRBV6-1 to TRBJ2-1; 9 bases line up with TRBD2. CDR1 is MNHNS, CDR2 SASEGT, per germline. The CDR3 is 13 residues long. V shed 2 bases, J shed 9 bases, and the junction held 2 bases outside the gene matches. CDR3 sequence reads: CASSERGRGEQFF. CDR3 sequence (DNA): TGTGCCAGCAGTGAACGCGGGAGGGGTGAGCAGTTCTTC.

This clone was picked up a small number of times. This rearrangement joins TRBV7-6 to TRBJ2-7; TRBD2 matches 9 bases. Per the germline V gene, CDR1 is SGHVS and CDR2 is FNYEAQ. The CDR3 is made up of 15 amino acids. J lost 5 bases, V lost 5 bases, and 10 bases had no gene match. The CDR3 DNA reads as TGTGCCAGCAGCAGGACGGGACTAGCTAAGGACGAGCAGTACTTC. This sequence encodes CASSRTGLAKDEQYF.

The CDR3 region has the DNA TGTGCCAGCAGCTCATTAACAGGGATCCACACTGAAGCTTTCTTT. Residues: CASSSLTGIHTEAFF. This rearrangement joins TRBV3-1 (or the pseudogene TRBV3-2) to TRBJ1-1; tentatively, D is TRBD1 (6 bases). The V and J ends lost 5 bases and 3 bases respectively, with 16 bases between them. Germline V gene lookup returns CDR1 LGHDT and CDR2 YNNKEL (reference sequence). This CDR3 contains 15 residues.

The CDR3 DNA reads TGTGCCTGGAGTGAGACAGCTATGAACACTGAAGCTTTCTTT. As protein: CAWSETAMNTEAFF. The rearrangement joins TRBV30 to TRBJ1-1, with a tentative D call TRBD1 (5 bases). This CDR3 has 14 residues. Germline values: CDR1 GTSNPN, CDR2 SVGIG (reference sequence). V lost 1 base, J lost 0 bases, and 9 bases lay in between.

V and J are TRBV19 and TRBJ2-1; 10 bases match TRBD2. The CDR3 is 15 residues long. Germline loops: CDR1 LNHDA, CDR2 SQIVND (reference sequence). J was trimmed by 7 bases and V by 9 bases; bases with no gene match: 12. CDR3 DNA: TGTGCCAGCAACAGGGCTAGCGGGAGTAAAAATGAGCAGTTCTTC. This encodes CASNRASGSKNEQFF.

The chain has TRBV28 and TRBJ1-2, with 9 bases fitting TRBD1. The germline gives CDR1 MDHEN, CDR2 SYDVKM. Germline trimming cut 8 bases from V and 8 bases from J; bases unmatched to any gene: 3. The CDR3 length is 11 residues. As DNA, the CDR3 is TGTGCCAGCTGGGACAGGGTCGGCTACACCTTC. This translates into CASWDRVGYTF.

The chain has TRBV5-4 and TRBJ2-2; D not certain. The germline CDR1 and CDR2 sequences are SGHNT and YYREEE (reference sequence). The CDR3 is 17 amino acids. V lost 0 bases, J lost 2 bases, and 14 bases lay in between. The CDR3 DNA is TGTGCCAGCAGCTTGGACGCGGCAGTTTTAAACACCGGGGAGCTGTTTTTT. Translating it yields CASSLDAAVLNTGELFF. The variable domain in full, with the rest retrieved from reference TRBV5-4 and TRBJ2-2, is ETGVTQSPTHLIKTRGQQVTLRCSSQSGHNTVSWYQQALGQGPQFIFQYYREEENGRGNFPPRFSGLQFPNYSSELNVNALELDDSALYLCASSLDAAVLNTGELFFGEGSRLTVL.

The chain joins TRBV12-3 or TRBV12-4 to TRBJ1-2, with D perhaps TRBD1 (6 bases). The CDR3 spans 13 residues. V was shortened by 6 bases and J by 4 bases, with 12 bases between the two germline ends. CDR3 bases: TGTGCCAGCAGAACTACAGGGTTCTATGGCTACACCTTC. Its translation is CASRTTGFYGYTF.

The chain links TRBV27 to TRBJ1-1; D ambiguous. Germline assignment: CDR1 MNHEY and CDR2 SMNVEV (reference sequence). The V and J ends lost 2 bases and 4 bases respectively, with 8 bases between them. The CDR3 is 13 residues long. The CDR3 loop reads CASSLATTTEAFF. CDR3 sequence (DNA): TGTGCCAGCAGTTTAGCGACAACCACTGAAGCTTTCTTT.

V usage is TRBV11-3 and J usage is TRBJ2-1; 12 positions match TRBD2. Germline loops: CDR1 SGHNT, CDR2 YENEEA. This CDR3 is 16 amino acids long. Unmatched junction bases numbered 7, after V lost 2 bases and J lost 8 bases. The CDR3 region has the DNA TGTGCCAGCAGCTTACCCGGACTAGCGGGATTGTATGAGCAGTTCTTC. Residues: CASSLPGLAGLYEQFF.

This chain joins TRBV6-1 and TRBJ2-3; TRBD2 matches at 8 bases. The CDR3 consists of 15 residues. V shed 3 bases and J 3 bases; nucleotides not matched to a gene: 5. Germline V gene lookup returns CDR1 MNHNS and CDR2 SASEGT. CDR3 in DNA: TGTGCCAGCAGTGAGCGGGGGGCGAGAACAGATACGCAGTATTTT. Its protein is CASSERGARTDTQYF.

The chain is built from TRBV7-2 and TRBJ1-2, with TRBD1 as a possible D gene (6 bases). V lost 2 bases, J lost 4 bases, and 14 bases lay in between. The CDR3 extends over 15 amino acids. Germline V gives CDR1 SGHTA, CDR2 FQGNSA. CDR3 nucleotides: TGTGCCAGCAGCTTAAATCAGGGGCTCCTCTATGGCTACACCTTC. As protein: CASSLNQGLLYGYTF.

V is TRBV19 and J is TRBJ1-4; 10 bases are shared with TRBD1. The CDR3 extends over 14 amino acids. CDR1 and CDR2 (germline): LNHDA, SQIVND (reference sequence). Losses at the gene ends were 3 bases for V and 8 bases for J; bases not matched to a gene: 3. CDR3 region: CASSIQGQGEKLFF. The CDR3 nucleotides read TGTGCCAGTAGTATCCAGGGACAGGGGGAAAAACTGTTTTTT.

This chain connects TRBV4-1 to TRBJ1-6; 8 bases are shared with TRBD1. V lost 4 bases and J lost 8; bases outside the gene matches: 13. CDR3 length: 17 amino acids. The germline CDR1 and CDR2 sequences are MGHRA and YSYEKL. CDR3 nucleotides: TGCGCCAGCAGCCGCCGAGGGGACAGGAGTTTTGATTCACCCCTCCACTTT. Translation: CASSRRGDRSFDSPLHF.

The CDR3 sequence is CASSEDGGNSPLHF. CDR3 coding DNA: TGTGCCAGCAGCGAGGACGGAGGAAATTCACCCCTCCACTTT. The chain has TRBV2 and TRBJ1-6; no firm D call. The CDR3 sequence is 14 residues long. Between the trimmed V and J ends, which lost 6 bases and 7 bases, there was a span of 13 bases. Germline lookup yields CDR1 SNHLY and CDR2 FYNNEI.

This sequence joins TRBV5-1 and TRBJ1-2; D unresolved. Per the germline V gene, CDR1 is SGHRS and CDR2 is YFSETQ. V was pared by 0 bases and J by 6 bases, with 12 bases between. The CDR3 spans 14 residues. For the CDR3, the DNA is TGCGCCAGCAGCTTGGCCTTGACGGGAGATGGCTACACCTTC. It yields the protein CASSLALTGDGYTF.

The chain carries TRBV7-2 and TRBJ1-2; 11 bases are shared with TRBD1. Germline lookup yields CDR1 SGHTA and CDR2 FQGNSA. There are 15 residues in the CDR3. J lost 5 bases, V lost 5 bases, and 7 bases had no gene match. CDR3 protein: CASSLGTGGGYGYTF. DNA of the CDR3: TGTGCCAGCAGCCTGGGGACAGGGGGAGGTTATGGCTACACCTTC.

The chain employs TRBV12-3 or TRBV12-4 and TRBJ2-2; a possible D gene is TRBD2 (6 bases). Trimming stripped 5 bases from V and 6 bases from J, with 10 bases between. This CDR3 spans 13 amino acids. The CDR3 loop is CASSAPGAGELFF. The CDR3 nucleotides read TGTGCCAGCAGTGCCCCGGGGGCCGGGGAGCTGTTTTTT.